These 23 T cell receptor beta chains came from one sample sequenced in a study of T cell responses to AZD1222 COVID-19 vaccine. This table comes from immunoSEQ multiplex PCR, and its TCRdb copy is limited to in-frame clones, with some not included. The data hold 150,000 or so clones, with more than 85% observed a single time. Sample: peripheral blood, taken 28 days after the second AZD1222 dose. Receptors were obtained from an adult who received the AZD1222 COVID-19 vaccine.

Here the CDR3 reads CASSSYHEQYF. CDR3 bases: TGTGCCAGCAGCTCTTACCACGAGCAGTACTTC. V gene TRBV5-8 combines with J gene TRBJ2-7; D uncertain. Between the trimmed V and J ends, which lost 3 bases and 5 bases, there was a span of 6 bases. Germline CDR1 SGHTS, CDR2 YDEGEE. This CDR3 has 11 residues.

The chain joins TRBV27 to TRBJ2-5; D is perhaps TRBD1 or TRBD2 (5 bases each). Per germline, CDR1 MNHEY and CDR2 SMNVEV (reference sequence). The CDR3 has 14 residues. Trimming cost V 6 bases and J 3 bases, with 14 bases left between them. CDR3 region: CASSKLGTEETQYF. The DNA of the CDR3 is TGTGCCAGCAGCAAATTAGGGACGGAAGAGACCCAGTACTTC.

This chain connects TRBV12-5 to TRBJ2-1; D may be TRBD1 (6 bases). Germline V gene lookup returns CDR1 LGHNT and CDR2 FRNRAP. Between the trimmed V and J ends, which lost 5 bases and 3 bases, there was a span of 11 bases. CDR3 length: 14 residues. CDR3 in DNA: TGTGCTAGTGGTGTGCAGGGGATCTACAATGAGCAGTTCTTC. This sequence encodes CASGVQGIYNEQFF.

The V and J genes are TRBV15 and TRBJ2-7; TRBD1 matches at 8 bases. J lost 3 bases, V lost 4 bases, and 8 bases had no gene match. This CDR3 region has 15 residues. Germline V gene data show CDR1 as LNHNV and CDR2 as YYDKDF (reference sequence). The CDR3 nucleotides read TGTGCCACCAGCAATAAGACAGGGGCCCGCTACGAGCAGTACTTC. Translated: CATSNKTGARYEQYF. The full variable domain, rest sourced from reference TRBV15 and TRBJ2-7, is DAMVIQNPRYQVTQFGKPVTLSCSQTLNHNVMYWYQQKSSQAPKLLFHYYDKDFNNEADTPDNFQSRRPNTSFCFLDIRSPGLGDTAMYLCATSNKTGARYEQYFGPGTRLTVT.

This sequence joins TRBV5-1 and TRBJ2-5; a possible D gene is TRBD2 (5 bases). Trimming cost V 4 bases and J 4 bases, with 14 bases left between them. The germline V gene encodes CDR1 SGHRS and CDR2 YFSETQ. CDR3 length equals 14 residues. The CDR3 nucleotides are TGCGCCAGCAGCCCGAGGGCCTTGGGAGAGACCCAGTACTTC. Translating it yields CASSPRALGETQYF.

The rearrangement joins TRBV20-1 to TRBJ1-5; unclear D gene. V was trimmed by 3 bases and J by 3 bases, leaving 9 bases between them. CDR3 length equals 13 residues. Germline loops: CDR1 DFQATT, CDR2 SNEGSKA (reference sequence). CDR3 loop: CSASYQANQPQHF. CDR3 sequence (DNA): TGCAGTGCTAGTTACCAGGCCAATCAGCCCCAGCATTTT.

This rearrangement joins TRBV4-1 to TRBJ2-2, with 11 bases identical to TRBD1. The CDR3 totals 16 residues. CDR1 and CDR2 from the germline V gene are MGHRA and YSYEKL. V was clipped by 2 bases and J by 4 bases; unmatched bases: 3. The CDR3 region is CASSQPGQGVTGELFF. CDR3 sequence (DNA): TGCGCCAGCAGCCAACCGGGACAGGGGGTCACCGGGGAGCTGTTTTTT.

In DNA form, the CDR3 reads TGTGCCAGCAGTTGGGGGGATTATGGCTACACCTTC. This translates into CASSWGDYGYTF. V is TRBV6-5 and J is TRBJ1-2; the D gene is possibly TRBD1 (5 bases). Deletions cut 4 bases from V and 5 bases from J, with 8 bases between. The V gene's germline CDR1 is MNHEY and CDR2 SVGAGI. This CDR3 comprises 12 residues.

The V and J genes are TRBV7-2 and TRBJ1-3; D is ambiguous. The germline gives CDR1 SGHTA, CDR2 FQGNSA. The ends were cut back, 1 base at V and 6 bases at J, with 19 bases in the middle. The CDR3 totals 17 residues. CDR3 region: CASSLVGSQIRQNTIYF. The DNA for the CDR3 is TGTGCCAGCAGCTTAGTGGGGTCGCAAATCAGGCAAAACACCATATATTTT.

This rearrangement joins TRBV5-1 to TRBJ1-1, with D perhaps matching TRBD1 (6 bases). The CDR3 runs to 17 residues. V lost 1 base, J lost 2 bases, and 18 bases lay in between. Germline V CDR1 and CDR2: SGHRS, YFSETQ. CDR3 protein: CASSLRPGTTVNTEAFF. The CDR3 DNA sequence: TGCGCCAGCAGCTTGAGGCCCGGGACAACCGTCAACACTGAAGCTTTCTTT.

The V and J genes are TRBV10-3 and TRBJ1-1; 8 bases fit TRBD1. The V gene's germline CDR1 is ENHRY and CDR2 SYGVKD. Trimming at V came to 6 bases and at J to 0 bases, leaving 18 bases not matched to a gene. This CDR3 is 19 amino acids long. CDR3 protein: CAIRVAVRQGPFMNTEAFF. CDR3 in DNA: TGTGCCATCAGGGTTGCCGTAAGACAGGGGCCTTTCATGAACACTGAAGCTTTCTTT.

The chain has TRBV27 and TRBJ1-5; D is unclear. Germline V gene lookup returns CDR1 MNHEY and CDR2 SMNVEV (reference sequence). V lost 3 bases to trimming and J lost 3 bases, with 3 bases between them. The CDR3 is made up of 12 amino acids. CDR3 sequence reads: CASSFVNQPQHF. Here the CDR3 DNA reads TGTGCCAGCAGTTTTGTCAATCAGCCCCAGCATTTT.

The CDR3 bases are TGTGCCACCGAGCCAGGGGATAATGAAAAACTGTTTTTT. This codes for CATEPGDNEKLFF. V usage is TRBV15 and J usage is TRBJ1-4; TRBD1 is a possible D gene (6 bases). Trimming shortened V by 8 bases and J by 4 bases, and 11 bases separated the two germline ends. Per the germline V gene, CDR1 is LNHNV and CDR2 is YYDKDF (reference sequence). The CDR3 has 13 residues.

This clone has only one observation. The chain has TRBV10-3 and TRBJ2-1, with D hard to call. CDR1 is ENHRY, CDR2 SYGVKD, per germline. The CDR3 totals 13 residues. V lost 5 bases, J lost 0 bases, and 5 bases lay in between. The CDR3 loop is CAISNSSYNEQFF. The CDR3 bases are TGTGCCATCAGTAATAGCTCCTACAATGAGCAGTTCTTC.

V is TRBV29-1 and J is TRBJ1-2, with D possibly being TRBD1 (5 bases). V was pared by 0 bases and J by 2 bases, with 13 bases between. CDR3 length: 15 residues. Germline V gene sequence: CDR1 SQVTM, CDR2 ANQGSEA. The CDR3 region is CSVEDRTGKNYGYTF. The CDR3 DNA is TGCAGCGTTGAAGATCGAACAGGCAAAAACTATGGCTACACCTTC.

CDR3 in amino acids: CASSLMGGLTYNEQFF. CDR3 in DNA: TGTGCCAGCAGCTTAATGGGAGGGCTCACCTACAATGAGCAGTTCTTC. The chain couples TRBV7-8 to TRBJ2-1, with TRBD2 matching 7 bases. Trimming took 2 bases from V and 2 from J; bases not matched to a gene: 6. The CDR3 loop spans 16 amino acids. Per germline, CDR1 SGHVS and CDR2 FQNEAQ. The full variable domain, rest sourced from reference TRBV7-8 and TRBJ2-1, is GAGVSQSPRYKVAKRGQDVALRCDPISGHVSLFWYQQALGQGPEFLTYFQNEAQLDKSGLPSDRFFAERPEGSVSTLKIQRTQQEDSAVYLCASSLMGGLTYNEQFFGPGTRLTVL.

This clone appeared a single time. The chain joins TRBV28 to TRBJ1-2; D is unresolved. This CDR3 has 13 residues. Germline loops: CDR1 MDHEN, CDR2 SYDVKM. V lost 2 bases and J 4 bases, leaving 8 bases between the germline ends. The CDR3 loop reads CASSLETRYGYTF. Written as DNA, the CDR3 is TGTGCCAGCAGTTTAGAGACACGCTATGGCTACACCTTC.

This clone was seen a handful of times. The chain recombines TRBV10-3 with TRBJ2-3; the match to TRBD2 covers 7 bases. CDR1 is ENHRY and CDR2 is SYGVKD in the germline V gene. The CDR3 runs to 13 residues. The V segment lost 10 bases and the J segment 4 bases; nucleotides outside the gene matches: 8. The CDR3 nucleotides read TGTGCCACCACTAGCGAGAGGCCAGATACGCAGTATTTT. It encodes CATTSERPDTQYF.

The chain couples TRBV19 to TRBJ1-3; D is perhaps TRBD1 (6 bases). This CDR3 comprises 16 residues. The V and J ends lost 6 bases and 0 bases respectively, with 15 bases between them. Germline V gene sequence: CDR1 LNHDA, CDR2 SQIVND (reference sequence). In DNA, the CDR3 is TGTGCCAGTAGGCCGGGGGGCTCCTACTCTGGAAACACCATATATTTT. Translated: CASRPGGSYSGNTIYF.

The rearrangement joins TRBV7-3 to TRBJ2-5; 8 nucleotides line up with TRBD1. J was trimmed by 5 bases and V by 5 bases; bases with no gene match: 10. The CDR3 consists of 15 residues. CDR1 and CDR2 (germline): SGHTA, FQGTGA. The CDR3 loop reads CASSQGGQGMETQYF. The CDR3 DNA is TGTGCCAGCAGCCAAGGAGGACAGGGAATGGAGACCCAGTACTTC.

This clone was detected once. The CDR3 DNA reads as TGCAGTGCTAGTAAACAGGGGGCTATTGGGGATCAGCCCCAGCATTTT. Amino acid sequence: CSASKQGAIGDQPQHF. The chain is built from TRBV20-1 and TRBJ1-5, with 9 nucleotides matching TRBD1. V lost 3 bases to trimming and J lost 5 bases; unmatched junction nucleotides: 11. From germline, CDR1 is DFQATT and CDR2 SNEGSKA (reference sequence). The CDR3 totals 16 residues.

Worth noting for this clone: Other nucleotide sequences from this sample produce the same CDR3. This sequence joins TRBV28 and TRBJ2-2; D possibly corresponds to TRBD1 (7 bases). From germline, CDR1 is MDHEN and CDR2 SYDVKM. V lost 5 bases to trimming and J lost 0 bases, with 10 bases between them. The CDR3 covers 15 residues. CDR3 bases: TGTGCCAGCAGTCCAGGGGGGACGAACACCGGGGAGCTGTTTTTT. This translates into CASSPGGTNTGELFF. Variable domain in full (rest from reference TRBV28 and TRBJ2-2): DVKVTQSSRYLVKRTGEKVFLECVQDMDHENMFWYRQDPGLGLRLIYFSYDVKMKEKGDIPEGYSVSREKKERFSLILESASTNQTSMYLCASSPGGTNTGELFFGEGSRLTVL.

The rearrangement joins TRBV7-9 to TRBJ1-4; maybe TRBD1 (5 bases). The CDR3 extends over 18 amino acids. The V gene lost 1 base and the J gene lost 3 bases, with 18 bases spanning the gap. Germline V gene lookup returns CDR1 SEHNR and CDR2 FQNEAQ (reference sequence). The CDR3 sequence: CASSLGRTAGSANEKLFF. The CDR3 DNA sequence: TGTGCCAGCAGCTTAGGCCGAACCGCAGGGTCGGCTAATGAAAAACTGTTTTTT.